This TCR beta chain is from a study of cytomegalovirus exposure and HLA in healthy donors. On the study more broadly: It was reported in a later analysis that the 95 to 150 validation repertoires used the same platform as the roughly 700 first-cohort repertoires.

On this clone itself: Its antigen is undetermined.

Whole-study findings and limits: Cytomegalovirus status was reportedly diagnosed by the classifier with high sensitivity and specificity. Most TCRs appeared rarely, but some public TCRs recurred in many donors. Overall, approximately 150 TCR beta chains were annotated as cytomegalovirus-associated.

Per the germline V gene, CDR1 is LNHNV and CDR2 is YYDKDF (reference sequence). The CDR3 extends over 16 amino acids. Between the trimmed V and J ends, which lost 0 bases and 3 bases, there was a span of 12 bases. Produced via immunoSEQ multiplex PCR; TCRdb's table is partial and in-frame only. The sample shows under 250,000 clones, about nine tenths of them seen only once. The clonotype originates from a woman aged 18-29 years in good health and CMV-seropositive. The chain couples TRBV15 to TRBJ2-1, with D maybe TRBD1 (5 bases). Specimen: PBMCs. The CDR3 region has the DNA TGTGCCACCAGCAGAGATTCAGGGATTGGCTACAATGAGCAGTTCTTC. This gives the protein CATSRDSGIGYNEQFF.